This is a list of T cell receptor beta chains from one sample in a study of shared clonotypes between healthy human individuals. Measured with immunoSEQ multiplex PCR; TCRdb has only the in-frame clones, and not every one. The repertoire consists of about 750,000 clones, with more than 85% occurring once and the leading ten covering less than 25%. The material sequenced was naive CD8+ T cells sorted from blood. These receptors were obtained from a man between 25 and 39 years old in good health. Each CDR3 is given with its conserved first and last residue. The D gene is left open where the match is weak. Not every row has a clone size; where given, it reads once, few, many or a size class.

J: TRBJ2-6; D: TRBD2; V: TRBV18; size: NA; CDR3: CASSPRLAGQSSGANVLTF; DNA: TGTGCCAGCTCACCAAGACTAGCGGGACAGTCATCTGGGGCCAACGTCCTGACTTTC
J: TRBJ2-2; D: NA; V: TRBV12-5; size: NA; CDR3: CASGLGTGELFF; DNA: TGTGCTAGTGGTCTAGGGACCGGGGAGCTGTTTTTT
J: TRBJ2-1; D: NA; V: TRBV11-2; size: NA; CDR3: CASSPTQGPRADEQFF; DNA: TGTGCCAGCAGCCCTACCCAGGGGCCGAGGGCTGATGAGCAGTTCTTC
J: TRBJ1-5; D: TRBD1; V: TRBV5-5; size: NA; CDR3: CASSFQDRGYNQPQHF; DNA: TGTGCCAGCAGCTTTCAAGACAGGGGCTATAATCAGCCCCAGCATTTT
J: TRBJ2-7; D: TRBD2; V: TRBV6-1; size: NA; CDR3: CASSGLAGVYEQYF; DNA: TGTGCCAGCAGTGGATTAGCGGGAGTGTACGAGCAGTACTTC
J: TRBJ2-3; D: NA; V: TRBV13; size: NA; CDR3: CASSLPGDTQYF; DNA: TGTGCCAGCAGCCTACCAGGAGATACGCAGTATTTT
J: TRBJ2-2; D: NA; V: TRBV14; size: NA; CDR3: CASSLSSYTGELFF; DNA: TGTGCCAGCAGCCTAAGTAGTTACACCGGGGAGCTGTTTTTT
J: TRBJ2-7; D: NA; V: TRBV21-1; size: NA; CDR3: CASSWDRVPYEQYF; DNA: TGTGCCAGCAGCTGGGACAGGGTTCCCTACGAGCAGTACTTC
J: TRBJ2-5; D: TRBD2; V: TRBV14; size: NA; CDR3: CASSRSGRAVTQYF; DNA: TGTGCCAGCAGCCGTAGCGGGAGGGCCGTGACCCAGTACTTC
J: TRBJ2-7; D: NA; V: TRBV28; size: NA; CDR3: CASRPWSSSYEQYF; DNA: TGTGCCAGCCGCCCCTGGTCCTCCTCCTACGAGCAGTACTTC
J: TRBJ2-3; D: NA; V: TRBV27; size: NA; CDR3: CASSPFRSGTDTQYF; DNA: TGTGCCAGCAGTCCATTCCGCTCGGGTACAGATACGCAGTATTTT
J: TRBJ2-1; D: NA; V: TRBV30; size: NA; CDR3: CAWSSLGDPHNEQFF; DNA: TGTGCCTGGAGCTCCCTGGGGGACCCTCACAATGAGCAGTTCTTC
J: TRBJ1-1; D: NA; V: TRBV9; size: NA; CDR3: CASSTTMNTEAFF; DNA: TGTGCCAGCAGCACTACTATGAACACTGAAGCTTTCTTT
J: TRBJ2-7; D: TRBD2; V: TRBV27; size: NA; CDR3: CASRLTSGRAPSTGEQYF; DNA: TGTGCCAGCAGGCTGACTAGCGGGAGGGCCCCCTCTACTGGCGAGCAGTACTTC
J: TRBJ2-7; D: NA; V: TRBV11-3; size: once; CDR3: CASSDPLGGDYEQYF; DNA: TGTGCCAGCAGCGATCCTCTTGGCGGGGACTACGAGCAGTACTTC
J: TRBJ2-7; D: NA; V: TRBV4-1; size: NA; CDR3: CASSPFFAEGRLFYEQYF; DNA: TGCGCCAGCAGCCCCTTTTTTGCCGAGGGACGGCTATTTTACGAGCAGTACTTC
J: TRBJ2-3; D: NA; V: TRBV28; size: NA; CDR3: CASSPGGSRTDTQYF; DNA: TGTGCCAGCAGTCCAGGAGGTAGTCGAACAGATACGCAGTATTTT
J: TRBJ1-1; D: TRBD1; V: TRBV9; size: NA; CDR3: CASSGDRAPEAFF; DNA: TGTGCCAGCAGCGGGGACAGGGCCCCTGAAGCTTTCTTT
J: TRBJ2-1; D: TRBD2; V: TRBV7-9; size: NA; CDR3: CASSSTSGRAYNEQFF; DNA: TGTGCCAGCAGCTCGACGAGCGGGAGGGCCTACAATGAGCAGTTCTTC
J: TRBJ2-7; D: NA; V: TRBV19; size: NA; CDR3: CANSIPFGGEQYF; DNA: TGTGCCAATAGTATACCCTTCGGGGGCGAGCAGTACTTC
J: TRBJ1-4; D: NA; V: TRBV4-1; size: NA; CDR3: CASGPYIATNEKLFF; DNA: TGCGCCAGCGGTCCCTACATCGCAACTAATGAAAAACTGTTTTTT
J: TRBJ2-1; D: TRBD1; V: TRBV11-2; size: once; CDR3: CASSLEGQGTNNEQFF; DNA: TGTGCCAGCAGCTTAGAGGGACAGGGGACCAACAATGAGCAGTTCTTC
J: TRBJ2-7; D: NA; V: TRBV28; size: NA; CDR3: CASSPRLTKYEQYF; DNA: TGTGCCAGCAGCCCCCGGTTGACTAAATACGAGCAGTACTTC
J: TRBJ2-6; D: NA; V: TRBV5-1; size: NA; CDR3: CASSISGSGANVLTF; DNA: TGCGCCAGCAGCATTTCAGGGTCTGGGGCCAACGTCCTGACTTTC
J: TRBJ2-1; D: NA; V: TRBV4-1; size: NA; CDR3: CASSQEARVNEQFF; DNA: TGCGCCAGCAGCCAAGAGGCAAGGGTCAATGAGCAGTTCTTC
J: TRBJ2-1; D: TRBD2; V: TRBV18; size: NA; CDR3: CASSPPSGRARYYNEQFF; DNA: TGTGCCAGCTCACCGCCTAGCGGGAGGGCCCGATACTACAATGAGCAGTTCTTC
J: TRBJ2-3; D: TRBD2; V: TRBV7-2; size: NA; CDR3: CASSLASGRATDTQYF; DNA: TGTGCCAGCAGCTTAGCTAGCGGGAGGGCCACAGATACGCAGTATTTT
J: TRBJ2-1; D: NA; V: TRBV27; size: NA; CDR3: CASSLSRHRNEQFF; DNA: TGTGCCAGCAGTTTATCGAGACACCGCAATGAGCAGTTCTTC
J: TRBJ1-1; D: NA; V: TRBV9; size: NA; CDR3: CASSVGSNTEAFF; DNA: TGTGCCAGCAGCGTAGGTTCGAACACTGAAGCTTTCTTT
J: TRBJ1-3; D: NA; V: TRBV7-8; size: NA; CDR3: CASSPAVGSGNTIYF; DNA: TGTGCCAGCAGCCCGGCGGTTGGCTCTGGAAACACCATATATTTT
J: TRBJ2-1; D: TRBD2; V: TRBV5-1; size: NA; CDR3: CASSKEVGLAGNEQFF; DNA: TGCGCCAGCAGCAAGGAAGTGGGACTAGCTGGCAATGAGCAGTTCTTC
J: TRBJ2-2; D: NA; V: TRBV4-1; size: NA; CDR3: CASSQRHGGTGELFF; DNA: TGCGCCAGCAGCCAAAGACATGGAGGGACCGGGGAGCTGTTTTTT